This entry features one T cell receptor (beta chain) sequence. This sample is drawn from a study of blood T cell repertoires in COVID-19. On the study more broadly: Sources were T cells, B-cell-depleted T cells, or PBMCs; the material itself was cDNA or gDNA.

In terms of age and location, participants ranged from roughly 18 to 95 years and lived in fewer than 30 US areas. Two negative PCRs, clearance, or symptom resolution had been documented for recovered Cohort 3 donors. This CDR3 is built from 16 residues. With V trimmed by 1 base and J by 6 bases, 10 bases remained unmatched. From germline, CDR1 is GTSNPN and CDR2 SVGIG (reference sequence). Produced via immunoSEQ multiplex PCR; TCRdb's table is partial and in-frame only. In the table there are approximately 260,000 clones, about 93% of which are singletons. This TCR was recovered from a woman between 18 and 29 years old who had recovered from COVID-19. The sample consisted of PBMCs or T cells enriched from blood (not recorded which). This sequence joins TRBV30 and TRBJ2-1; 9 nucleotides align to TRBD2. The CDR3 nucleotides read TGTGCCTGGAGTGGAGATGCGGGGGGGCGATCCAATGAGCAGTTCTTC. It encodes CAWSGDAGGRSNEQFF.